The 24 T cell receptor beta chains below all came from one sample that was sequenced in a study of T cells in Graves' hyperthyroidism and ophthalmopathy. TCR beta CDR3 regions were amplified from RNA. Using the HTBI primer set, a first-round RT-PCR was run on the TCR CDR3. TCRdb itself ran the multiplex PCR reads through MiXCR, one entry per CDR3 protein. The sample lists a few hundred thousand distinct CDR3 sequences, approximately 13% occurring once. Input material: blood. These receptors were obtained from a woman younger than 45 with Graves' hyperthyroidism that later progressed to Graves' ophthalmopathy.

This clonotype was picked up a small number of times. V usage is TRBV10-3 and J usage is TRBJ2-3; 11 positions agree with TRBD2. The CDR3 extends over 13 amino acids. CDR1 is ENHRY, CDR2 SYGVKD, per germline. V gave up 10 bases and J gave up 3 bases; unmatched junction bases: 3. The CDR3 bases are TGTGCCACCCGACTAGCGGGGACAGATACGCAGTATTTT. It yields the protein CATRLAGTDTQYF.

Ten or more counts support this clonotype. The chain links TRBV7-9 to TRBJ1-3; TRBD1 matches 7 bases. This CDR3 is 15 amino acids long. The J segment lost 0 bases and the V segment lost 6 bases, leaving 5 bases of the junction unmatched. Germline V gives CDR1 SEHNR, CDR2 FQNEAQ (reference sequence). CDR3 region: CASRPGTDSGNTIYF. DNA for the CDR3: TGTGCCAGCAGACCTGGGACAGACTCTGGAAACACCATATATTTT.

This clonotype was observed a handful of times. CDR3 sequence: CASSFGGNHEQFF. As DNA, the CDR3 is TGTGCCAGCAGCTTCGGGGGGAACCATGAGCAGTTCTTC. The chain links TRBV7-9 to TRBJ2-1, with 7 nucleotides matching TRBD2. CDR3 length equals 13 residues. The junction had 4 bases not matched to a gene; V was cut back by 3 bases and J by 8 bases. Germline lookup yields CDR1 SEHNR and CDR2 FQNEAQ (reference sequence).

This clonotype appeared many times. The chain employs TRBV6-1 and TRBJ1-1; the match to TRBD1 covers 7 bases. The CDR3 runs to 14 residues. Germline loops: CDR1 MNHNS, CDR2 SASEGT. V shed 3 bases and J 6 bases; nucleotides not matched to a gene: 7. The CDR3 DNA reads TGTGCCAGCAGTGACGACAGGGTCGAGGCTGAAGCTTTCTTT. As protein: CASSDDRVEAEAFF.

The V call is TRBV5-1, the J call TRBJ2-7, with D perhaps TRBD2 (5 bases). V was shortened by 0 bases and J by 3 bases, with 13 bases between the two germline ends. Germline loops: CDR1 SGHRS, CDR2 YFSETQ. The CDR3 length is 15 residues. The CDR3, as DNA: TGCGCCAGCAGCTTGGGAACAGCGGCGTACTACGAGCAGTACTTC. Translating it yields CASSLGTAAYYEQYF.

The J gene is TRBJ2-1, the V gene TRBV28; D unclear. The germline V and J ends were trimmed by 9 bases and 9 bases, with 12 bases remaining between them. Germline CDR1 reads MDHEN; CDR2 reads SYDVKM. The CDR3 is 11 amino acids. The DNA of the CDR3 is TGTGCCAGTGTTAGGGTGGGTGAGCAGTTCTTC. Its translation: CASVRVGEQFF.

The chain combines TRBV6-2 or TRBV6-3 with TRBJ1-1; D gene unclear. The CDR3 contains 20 residues. Per germline, CDR1 MNHEY and CDR2 SVGEGT. With 2 bases removed from V and 1 base from J, the gap between germline ends came to 26 bases. This CDR3 reads CASSYTSYRDRVRWNTEAFF. CDR3 bases: TGTGCCAGCAGTTACACTAGCTACCGGGATCGGGTGAGGTGGAACACTGAAGCTTTCTTT.

This clonotype was seen ten or more times. The chain links TRBV20-1 to TRBJ2-7; 9 nucleotides agree with TRBD2. Germline CDR1 is DFQATT and CDR2 is SNEGSKA (reference sequence). The CDR3 spans 13 residues. Trimming removed 5 bases from V and 2 bases from J; junction bases left unmatched: 4. As DNA, the CDR3 is TGCAGTGCTGGGACTAGCTCAGCCTACGAGCAGTACTTC. Amino acid sequence: CSAGTSSAYEQYF.

This clonotype was picked up many times. The rearrangement joins TRBV7-2 to TRBJ1-1; 7 bases are shared with TRBD1. CDR1 and CDR2 from the germline V gene are SGHTA and FQGNSA. V dropped 5 bases and J dropped 3; count of bases not matched to a gene: 9. This CDR3 has 15 amino acids. CDR3 protein: CASSPRGTEYTEAFF. In nucleotides, the CDR3 is TGTGCCAGCAGCCCACGGGGGACAGAGTACACTGAAGCTTTCTTT.

The rearrangement uses TRBV15 and TRBJ2-1, with a weak D call TRBD2 (6 bases). Trimming pared 5 bases from V and 0 bases from J, leaving 17 bases between. The CDR3 is made up of 17 amino acids. Looked up from germline, CDR1 is LNHNV and CDR2 is YYDKDF (reference sequence). CDR3 sequence reads: CATSLVGGPSSYNEQFF. CDR3 DNA: TGTGCCACCAGCCTCGTAGGAGGGCCGAGCTCCTACAATGAGCAGTTCTTC.

This clonotype was observed a few times. A clone one base away is much larger, so this may be a read error. J is TRBJ2-7 and V is TRBV28, with D perhaps TRBD2 (5 bases). Germline loops: CDR1 MDHEN, CDR2 SYDVKM. The CDR3 is 17 amino acids. CDR3 region: CAGSLSGGSQEDYEQYF. In nucleotides, the CDR3 is TGTGCCGGCAGTTTATCGGGTGGGTCTCAGGAGGACTACGAGCAGTACTTC.

In regard to this clonotype: A much bigger clone sits one base away, suggesting this may be a read error. The chain carries TRBV10-2 and TRBJ1-1, with D unclear. Germline CDR1 is WSHSY and CDR2 is SAAADI. The CDR3 has 13 amino acids. The CDR3 reads CTSMLQIVSEAFF. CDR3 in DNA: TGCACCAGCATGTTACAGATCGTCTCTGAAGCTTTCTTT.

This clonotype turned up a few times. V usage is TRBV6-1 and J usage is TRBJ2-5, with 8 bases fitting TRBD2. V dropped 4 bases and J dropped 5; count of bases not matched to a gene: 6. This CDR3 spans 14 amino acids. The germline gives CDR1 MNHNS, CDR2 SASEGT. DNA for the CDR3: TGTGCCAGCAGTGGGGGACCGGGAGGGGAGACCCAGTACTTC. Translation: CASSGGPGGETQYF.

There are a few counts of this clonotype. Being one base from a much bigger clone, this may be a read error. The chain employs TRBV11-2 and TRBJ2-7; D could derive from TRBD1 or TRBD2 (6 bases each). The germline V and J ends were trimmed by 2 bases and 1 base, with 24 bases remaining between them. Germline V gene lookup returns CDR1 SGHAT and CDR2 FQNNGV. CDR3 length equals 19 residues. CDR3 protein: CASSLHRDIRRDLSYEQYF. CDR3 coding DNA: TGTGCCAGCAGCTTACATCGGGACATTAGGCGGGACCTTTCCTACGAGCAGTACTTC.

A few counts support this clonotype. V is TRBV5-4 and J is TRBJ2-3; TRBD2 agrees at 8 bases. The CDR3 consists of 16 residues. V was pared by 0 bases and J by 5 bases, with 8 bases of the junction left unmatched. Germline values: CDR1 SGHNT, CDR2 YYREEE (reference sequence). The CDR3 loop reads CASSLGSGGNRDTQYF. The CDR3 nucleotides read TGTGCCAGCAGCTTGGGAAGCGGGGGAAACCGAGATACGCAGTATTTT.

This clonotype was observed a handful of times. V usage is TRBV7-9 and J usage is TRBJ1-1, with D perhaps TRBD1 (6 bases). Germline V CDR1 and CDR2: SEHNR, FQNEAQ (reference sequence). Deletions cut 1 base from V and 10 bases from J, with 16 bases between. The CDR3 runs 14 residues. The CDR3 is CASSLGETGPSAFF. The DNA for the CDR3 is TGTGCCAGCAGCTTAGGGGAGACAGGACCTTCAGCTTTCTTT. The complete variable domain, with remaining parts taken from reference TRBV7-9 and TRBJ1-1, reads DTGVSQNPRHKITKRGQNVTFRCDPISEHNRLYWYRQTLGQGPEFLTYFQNEAQLEKSRLLSDRFSAERPKGSFSTLEIQRTEQGDSAMYLCASSLGETGPSAFFGQGTRLTVV.

This clonotype was seen many times. The V gene is TRBV28, the J gene TRBJ1-5; unclear D gene. Germline V gene sequence: CDR1 MDHEN, CDR2 SYDVKM. The length of the CDR3 is 14 residues. V lost 6 bases and J lost 3, with 12 bases in between. Here the CDR3 reads CASRGEPSNQPQHF. The CDR3 region has the DNA TGTGCCAGCAGGGGAGAGCCATCCAATCAGCCCCAGCATTTT.

This clonotype was recorded many times. The chain has TRBV2 and TRBJ2-2, with a tentative D call TRBD2 (6 bases). The CDR3 is 15 residues long. V was cut by 1 base and J by 3 bases, with 9 bases left in between. The germline CDR1 and CDR2 sequences are SNHLY and FYNNEI. CDR3 sequence (DNA): TGTGCCAGCAGTGAAGAAGGAGGGTACACCGGGGAGCTGTTTTTT. Protein sequence: CASSEEGGYTGELFF.

Worth noting for this clonotype: A much larger clone differs by one base, so this may be a read error. The V call is TRBV18, the J call TRBJ1-2; 8 bases fit TRBD1. This CDR3 is built from 15 residues. CDR1 and CDR2 (germline): KGHSH, LQKENI. The CDR3 DNA is TGTGCCAGCTCACCCGCGACAGGGGAGGGCTATGGCTGCACCTTC. The encoded protein is CASSPATGEGYGCTF.

This clonotype has only a few counts. The rearrangement links TRBV20-1 to TRBJ2-1; the D call may be TRBD1 or TRBD2 (5 bases each). The CDR3 has 13 amino acids. The V gene's germline CDR1 is DFQATT and CDR2 SNEGSKA (reference sequence). V was clipped by 0 bases and J by 14 bases, with 17 bases between them. The CDR3 is CSARDGAPAEEFF. DNA of the CDR3: TGCAGTGCTAGAGACGGGGCCCCAGCGGAGGAGTTCTTC.

This clonotype was observed many times. The V and J genes are TRBV3-1 and TRBJ2-3; 8 nucleotides line up with TRBD2. This CDR3 has 17 amino acids. The germline V gene encodes CDR1 LGHDT and CDR2 YNNKEL (reference sequence). V was clipped by 1 base and J by 0 bases; unmatched bases: 6. CDR3 coding DNA: TGTGCCAGCAGCCAAGGGATTAGCGGGGCCAGCACAGATACGCAGTATTTT. It yields the protein CASSQGISGASTDTQYF.

In this sample, this clonotype turned up many times. The chain links TRBV2 to TRBJ1-1, with 9 bases identical to TRBD1. V shed 3 bases, J shed 6 bases, and the junction held 5 bases outside the gene matches. The CDR3 covers 14 residues. Germline-derived CDR1 and CDR2 are SNHLY and FYNNEI. In nucleotides, the CDR3 is TGTGCCAGCAGTGAGTCGACAGGGGGACCTGAAGCTTTCTTT. It encodes CASSESTGGPEAFF.

This clonotype was seen many times. The chain recombines TRBV12-3 or TRBV12-4 with TRBJ2-7; D may be TRBD2 (5 bases). Trimming removed 7 bases from V and 5 bases from J, with 12 bases in between. CDR3 length: 12 amino acids. The CDR3 DNA reads TGTGCCAGCACCTCCTGGGGAGACGAGCAGTACTTC. It yields the protein CASTSWGDEQYF.

This clonotype has at least ten counts. The chain joins TRBV12-3 or TRBV12-4 to TRBJ2-3; weak D call: TRBD1 (5 bases). The CDR3 is 17 residues long. Trimming took 5 bases from V and 2 from J, leaving 20 bases between them. The CDR3 sequence: CASSPTTDSLLTDTQYF. The CDR3 region has the DNA TGTGCCAGCAGTCCCACAACCGACAGTCTCCTCACAGATACGCAGTATTTT.